These 8 T cell receptor beta chains share one sample of origin, sequenced in a study of T cell responses to AZD1222 COVID-19 vaccine. Profiled with immunoSEQ multiplex PCR; TCRdb holds only in-frame clones, not every one. The sample consists of 200,000 or so clones, about 93% of them appearing once. Specimen: peripheral blood, collected on day 0 of MenACWY control vaccination. The receptors come from an adult in good health.

V and J are TRBV6-5 and TRBJ1-1; TRBD1 is a possible D gene (5 bases). The V end lost 6 bases, the J end lost 4 bases, and 15 bases lay between the germline ends. Per germline, CDR1 MNHEY and CDR2 SVGAGI. The CDR3 consists of 14 residues. The CDR3 sequence is CASSAGTDSTEAFF. CDR3 DNA: TGTGCCAGCAGCGCAGGGACGGACTCCACTGAAGCTTTCTTT.

The chain employs TRBV3-1 (or the pseudogene TRBV3-2) and TRBJ1-4, with 10 bases fitting TRBD1. J was trimmed by 8 bases and V by 1 base; bases with no gene match: 7. CDR3 length: 16 residues. Per germline, CDR1 LGHDT and CDR2 YNNKEL (reference sequence). The CDR3 loop reads CASSQGSGTGDEKLFF. CDR3 in DNA: TGTGCCAGCAGCCAAGGGTCCGGGACAGGGGACGAAAAACTGTTTTTT.

The rearrangement joins TRBV29-1 to TRBJ1-2; possibly TRBD1 for D (6 bases). This CDR3 region has 12 residues. V dropped 8 bases and J dropped 2 bases, with 12 bases sitting between them. CDR1 SQVTM and CDR2 ANQGSEA come from the germline V gene. The CDR3 nucleotides read TGCAGCACCGGCGGGGGCAACTATGGCTACACCTTC. Translating gives CSTGGGNYGYTF.

The chain joins TRBV15 to TRBJ1-1, with a possible D match to TRBD1 (5 bases). The CDR3 length is 12 residues. Trimming removed 0 bases from V and 10 bases from J, with 9 bases in between. Germline lookup yields CDR1 LNHNV and CDR2 YYDKDF (reference sequence). The CDR3 spells CATSRDRGRAFF. As DNA, the CDR3 is TGTGCCACCAGCAGAGATCGGGGGAGAGCTTTCTTT.

The rearrangement joins TRBV2 to TRBJ1-5; possible D gene TRBD1, 6 bases. The CDR3 is 15 residues long. The germline V gene has CDR1 SNHLY and CDR2 FYNNEI. V lost 6 bases to trimming and J lost 1 base, with 13 bases between them. CDR3 amino acids: CASRPGDTSNQPQHF. CDR3 nucleotides: TGTGCCAGCAGACCCGGGGACACAAGCAATCAGCCCCAGCATTTT.

The CDR3 DNA reads as TGTGCCAGCAGCCAGTTAAATTCACCCCTCCACTTT. Its translation: CASSQLNSPLHF. This rearrangement joins TRBV3-1 (or the pseudogene TRBV3-2) to TRBJ1-6; no firm D call. Trimming cost V 3 bases and J 7 bases, with 4 bases left between them. The CDR3 is made up of 12 amino acids. Germline assignment: CDR1 LGHDT and CDR2 YNNKEL (reference sequence).

The chain carries TRBV28 and TRBJ1-1; TRBD1 aligns across 8 bases. Trimming took 3 bases from V and 4 from J; bases not matched to a gene: 7. The CDR3 spans 15 residues. The germline V gene has CDR1 MDHEN and CDR2 SYDVKM. CDR3 DNA sequence: TGTGCCAGCAGTTTCCTTACAGGGGGGTCCACTGAAGCTTTCTTT. It is translated as CASSFLTGGSTEAFF.

The chain is built from TRBV5-6 and TRBJ1-2; no firm D call. Trimming removed 6 bases from V and 7 bases from J, with 16 bases in between. In germline, CDR1 is SGHDT, CDR2 YYEEEE. The CDR3 is 13 residues long. The CDR3 DNA is TGTGCCAGCAAGTTCCCCATTCATGCTGGCTACACCTTC. Protein: CASKFPIHAGYTF.